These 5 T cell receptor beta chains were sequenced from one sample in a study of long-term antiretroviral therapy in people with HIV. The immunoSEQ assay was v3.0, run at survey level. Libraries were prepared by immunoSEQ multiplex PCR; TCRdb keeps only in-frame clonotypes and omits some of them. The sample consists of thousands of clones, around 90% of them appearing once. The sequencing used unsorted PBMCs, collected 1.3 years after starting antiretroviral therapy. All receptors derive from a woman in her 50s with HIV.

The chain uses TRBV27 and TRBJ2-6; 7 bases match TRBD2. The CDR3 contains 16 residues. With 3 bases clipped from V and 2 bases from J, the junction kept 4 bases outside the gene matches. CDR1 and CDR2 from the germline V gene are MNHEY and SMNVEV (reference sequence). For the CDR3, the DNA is TGTGCCAGCAGTTTCTCGGCGGGGGCTGGGGCCAACGTCCTGACTTTC. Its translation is CASSFSAGAGANVLTF.

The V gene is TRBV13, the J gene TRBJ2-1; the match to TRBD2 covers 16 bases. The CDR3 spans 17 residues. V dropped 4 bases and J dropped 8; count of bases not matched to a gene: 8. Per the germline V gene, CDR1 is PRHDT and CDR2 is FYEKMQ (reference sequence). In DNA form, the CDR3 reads TGTGCCAGCAGCTCGGGACTAGCGGGGGGGCCGCACGATGAGCAGTTCTTC. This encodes CASSSGLAGGPHDEQFF.

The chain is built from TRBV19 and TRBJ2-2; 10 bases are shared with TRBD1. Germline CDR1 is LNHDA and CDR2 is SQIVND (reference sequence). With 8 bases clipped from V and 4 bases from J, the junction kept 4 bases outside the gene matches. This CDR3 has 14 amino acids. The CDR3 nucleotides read TGTGCCAGTTACGGACAGGGGGGCACCGGGGAGCTGTTTTTT. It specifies CASYGQGGTGELFF. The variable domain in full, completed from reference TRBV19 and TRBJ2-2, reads DGGITQSPKYLFRKEGQNVTLSCEQNLNHDAMYWYRQDPGQGLRLIYYSQIVNDFQKGDIAEGYSVSREKKESFPLTVTSAQKNPTAFYLCASYGQGGTGELFFGEGSRLTVL.

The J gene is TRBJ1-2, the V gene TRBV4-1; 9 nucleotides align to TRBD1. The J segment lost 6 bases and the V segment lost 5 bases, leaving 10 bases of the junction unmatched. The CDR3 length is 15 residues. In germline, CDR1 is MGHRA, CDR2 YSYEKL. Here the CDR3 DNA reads TGCGCCAGCAGCGGGGAATCGACAGGGGGGGATGGCTACACCTTC. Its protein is CASSGESTGGDGYTF.

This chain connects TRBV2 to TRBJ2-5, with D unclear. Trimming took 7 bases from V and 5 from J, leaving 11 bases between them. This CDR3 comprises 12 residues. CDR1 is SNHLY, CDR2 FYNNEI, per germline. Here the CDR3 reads CASKKERETQYF. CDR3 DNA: TGTGCCAGCAAAAAGGAGAGGGAGACCCAGTACTTC.